This note documents a single TCR beta chain sequence. Antigen specificity is unknown. The data belong to a study of OX40 agonist ivuxolimab in advanced cancers. Study overall: Clinicians treated patients with ivuxolimab, an agonistic anti-OX40 (CD134) antibody. Study-level points and caveats: Among the least clonally expanded were partial responders at 0.1-3.0 mg/kg.

Sequencing was performed with immunoSEQ multiplex PCR; in TCRdb, only in-frame clones are kept and a portion is missing. The sample records around 74,000 clones, around 92% being singletons. Trimming left V 5 bases short and J 7 bases short, with 15 bases between. The CDR3 sequence is 13 residues long. Germline values: CDR1 MNHNS, CDR2 SASEGT. The V call is TRBV6-1, the J call TRBJ2-7; D might be TRBD2 (6 bases). The clonotype originates from an adult with an advanced solid tumor such as melanoma, head and neck, liver or kidney cancer. The sample here was CD4+ or CD8+ T cells sorted from blood, taken in a trial of the OX40 agonist ivuxolimab. CDR3 residues: CASSMAGWGEQYF. CDR3 DNA: TGTGCCAGCAGTATGGCGGGATGGGGTGAGCAGTACTTC.